The 13 T cell receptor beta chains presented below share a single source sample, sequenced in a study of blood T cell repertoires in COVID-19. Sequencing was performed with immunoSEQ multiplex PCR; in TCRdb, only in-frame clones are kept and a portion is missing. The top ten clones hold roughly 1.4% of a sample with approximately 140,000 clones, over 75% of them seen once. The material sequenced was peripheral blood. Receptors originate from a human donor in a cohort sampled during active COVID-19.

The chain uses TRBV19 and TRBJ2-2, with 12 bases matching TRBD2. Per the germline V gene, CDR1 is LNHDA and CDR2 is SQIVND (reference sequence). The CDR3 spans 16 residues. The junction had 4 bases not matched to a gene; V was cut back by 1 base and J by 7 bases. The DNA for the CDR3 is TGTGCCAGTAGTATAGTACTAGCGGGAGGTGACGGGGAGCTGTTTTTT. It is translated as CASSIVLAGGDGELFF.

V usage is TRBV19 and J usage is TRBJ1-2; no definite D call. Trimming stripped 1 base from V and 1 base from J, with 7 bases between. The CDR3 loop spans 14 amino acids. Germline assignment: CDR1 LNHDA and CDR2 SQIVND (reference sequence). CDR3 coding DNA: TGTGCCAGTAGTATAGTTCCGAGTAACTATGGCTACACCTTC. Protein sequence: CASSIVPSNYGYTF.

The chain uses TRBV7-3 and TRBJ2-5, with D possibly being TRBD2 (7 bases). V lost 5 bases to trimming and J lost 5 bases, with 15 bases between them. Looked up from germline, CDR1 is SGHTA and CDR2 is FQGTGA. The CDR3 has 14 amino acids. CDR3 in amino acids: CASSVGGAGETQYF. The DNA for the CDR3 is TGTGCCAGCAGCGTAGGGGGGGCCGGTGAGACCCAGTACTTC.

The V call is TRBV6-5, the J call TRBJ1-6, with 7 nucleotides matching TRBD1. The CDR3 totals 14 residues. The V segment lost 6 bases and the J segment 3 bases; nucleotides outside the gene matches: 2. Germline V gene sequence: CDR1 MNHEY, CDR2 SVGAGI. CDR3 sequence (DNA): TGTGCCAGCAGCGACAGGGTCTATAATTCACCCCTCCACTTT. Translating gives CASSDRVYNSPLHF.

The chain employs TRBV11-2 and TRBJ1-3; D call uncertain. Germline V gene data show CDR1 as SGHAT and CDR2 as FQNNGV. The CDR3 runs 17 residues. V gave up 2 bases and J gave up 3 bases, with 17 bases separating them. CDR3 in DNA: TGTGCCAGCAGCTTAAAGTTTTACGGTGACTTTGGAAACACCATATATTTT. Its protein product is CASSLKFYGDFGNTIYF.

V usage is TRBV11-2 and J usage is TRBJ1-1; TRBD1 aligns across 9 bases. The ends lost 0 bases at V and 5 bases at J; junction bases unmatched: 4. Germline CDR1 and CDR2: SGHAT and FQNNGV. This CDR3 contains 15 residues. The CDR3 bases are TGTGCCAGCAGCTTAGATACAGGGGGCCGGACTGAAGCTTTCTTT. It specifies CASSLDTGGRTEAFF.

The V and J genes are TRBV4-2 and TRBJ1-1; tentative D call: TRBD1 (5 bases). From germline, CDR1 is LGHNA and CDR2 YNFKEQ. V was cut by 1 base and J by 1 base, with 10 bases left in between. This CDR3 region has 15 residues. CDR3 DNA: TGTGCCAGCAGCCAAGCCCCCCAGGGGAACACTGAAGCTTTCTTT. It translates to CASSQAPQGNTEAFF.

CDR3 amino acids: CASSLATGVDTEAFF. The CDR3 region has the DNA TGTGCCAGCAGCTTGGCCACAGGGGTCGACACTGAAGCTTTCTTT. The V and J genes are TRBV11-2 and TRBJ1-1; 7 bases line up with TRBD1. The V gene's germline CDR1 is SGHAT and CDR2 FQNNGV. This CDR3 spans 15 amino acids. With V trimmed by 3 bases and J by 3 bases, 7 bases remained unmatched.

This rearrangement joins TRBV10-3 to TRBJ2-5; 9 bases fit TRBD1. V trimming: 2 bases; J trimming: 4 bases; junction bases outside the gene matches: 5. The V gene's germline CDR1 is ENHRY and CDR2 SYGVKD. CDR3 length: 15 amino acids. CDR3 nucleotide sequence: TGTGCCATCAGTGAGCGACAGGGGGGTTTAGAGACCCAGTACTTC. Its protein product is CAISERQGGLETQYF.

The V gene is TRBV19, the J gene TRBJ1-1; 11 bases match TRBD1. V shed 2 bases, J shed 2 bases, and the junction held 7 bases outside the gene matches. CDR3 size: 17 residues. Germline lookup yields CDR1 LNHDA and CDR2 SQIVND (reference sequence). Written as DNA, the CDR3 is TGTGCCAGTAGTATACAGGACAGGGGGCTAGGAAACACTGAAGCTTTCTTT. Translating gives CASSIQDRGLGNTEAFF.

V gene TRBV3-1 (or the pseudogene TRBV3-2) combines with J gene TRBJ1-6; D remains ambiguous. Germline V lookup: CDR1 LGHDT, CDR2 YNNKEL (reference sequence). V lost 4 bases and J 7 bases, leaving 17 bases between the germline ends. This CDR3 has 16 amino acids. CDR3 nucleotide sequence: TGTGCCAGCAGCCTCCCGGGAGGGAGTGGGAATTCACCCCTCCACTTT. Translated, it gives CASSLPGGSGNSPLHF.

The J gene is TRBJ2-7, the V gene TRBV2, with 13 positions matching TRBD2. J gave up 3 bases and V 7 bases, and 6 bases lay outside the gene matches. CDR1 and CDR2 from the germline V gene are SNHLY and FYNNEI. The CDR3 spans 15 residues. The DNA for the CDR3 is TGTGCCAGCAACTTGGGGACTAGCGGGATCTACGAGCAGTACTTC. This codes for CASNLGTSGIYEQYF.

The gene calls are TRBV9 and TRBJ1-2; D possibly corresponds to TRBD1 (6 bases). CDR3 length: 17 amino acids. Trimming pared 0 bases from V and 2 bases from J, leaving 17 bases between. Germline lookup yields CDR1 SGDLS and CDR2 YYNGEE. The DNA of the CDR3 is TGTGCCAGCAGCGTAGAACCCGCAGGGGCCTTAAACTATGGCTACACCTTC. Its protein is CASSVEPAGALNYGYTF.